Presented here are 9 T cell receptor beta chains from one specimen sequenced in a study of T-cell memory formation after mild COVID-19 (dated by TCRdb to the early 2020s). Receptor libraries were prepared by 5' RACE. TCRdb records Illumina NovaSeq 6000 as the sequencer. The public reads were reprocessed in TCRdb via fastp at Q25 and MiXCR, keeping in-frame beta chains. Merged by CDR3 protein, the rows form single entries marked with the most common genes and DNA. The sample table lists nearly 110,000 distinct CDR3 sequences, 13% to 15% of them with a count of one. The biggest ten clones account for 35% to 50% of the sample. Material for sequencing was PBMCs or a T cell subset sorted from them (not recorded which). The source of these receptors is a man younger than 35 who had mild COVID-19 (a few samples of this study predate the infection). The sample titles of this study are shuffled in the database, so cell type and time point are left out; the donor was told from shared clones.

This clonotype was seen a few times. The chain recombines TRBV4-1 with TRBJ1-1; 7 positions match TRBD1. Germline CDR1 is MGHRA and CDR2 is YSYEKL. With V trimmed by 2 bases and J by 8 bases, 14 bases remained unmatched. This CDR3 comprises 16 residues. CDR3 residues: CASSQSSGTTGAEAFF. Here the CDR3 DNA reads TGCGCCAGCAGCCAAAGTTCCGGCACCACAGGGGCCGAAGCTTTCTTT.

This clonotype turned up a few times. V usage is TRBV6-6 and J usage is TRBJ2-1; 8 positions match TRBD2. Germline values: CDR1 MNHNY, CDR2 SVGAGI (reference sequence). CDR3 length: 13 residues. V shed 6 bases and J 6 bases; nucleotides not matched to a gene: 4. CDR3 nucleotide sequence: TGTGCCAGCAGCCCTACTAGCGGCAATGAGCAGTTCTTC. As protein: CASSPTSGNEQFF.

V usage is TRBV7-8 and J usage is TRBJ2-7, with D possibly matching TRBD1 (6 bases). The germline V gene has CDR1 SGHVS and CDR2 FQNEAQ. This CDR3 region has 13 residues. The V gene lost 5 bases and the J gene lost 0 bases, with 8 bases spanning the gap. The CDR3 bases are TGTGCCAGCAGCCCAGGGGACTCCTACGAGCAGTACTTC. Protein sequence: CASSPGDSYEQYF.

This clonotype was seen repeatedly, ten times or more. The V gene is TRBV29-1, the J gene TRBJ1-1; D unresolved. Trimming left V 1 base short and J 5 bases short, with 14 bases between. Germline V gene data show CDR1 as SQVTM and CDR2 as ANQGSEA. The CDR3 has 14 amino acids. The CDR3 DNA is TGCAGCGTTGAAGGGGAGGTCGCTGATACTGAAGCTTTCTTT. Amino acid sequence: CSVEGEVADTEAFF.

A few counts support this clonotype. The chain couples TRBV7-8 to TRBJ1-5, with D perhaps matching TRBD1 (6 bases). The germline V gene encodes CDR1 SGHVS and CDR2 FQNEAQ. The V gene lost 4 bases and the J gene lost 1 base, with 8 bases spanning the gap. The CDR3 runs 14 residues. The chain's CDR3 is CASSSTGSNQPQHF. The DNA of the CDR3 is TGTGCCAGCAGCTCAACAGGGAGCAATCAGCCCCAGCATTTT.

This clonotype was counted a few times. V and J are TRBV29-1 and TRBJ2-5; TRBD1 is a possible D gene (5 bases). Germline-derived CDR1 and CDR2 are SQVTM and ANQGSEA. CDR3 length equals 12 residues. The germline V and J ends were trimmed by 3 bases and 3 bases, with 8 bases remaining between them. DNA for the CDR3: TGCAGCGTTGACCCGACAGAAGAGACCCAGTACTTC. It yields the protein CSVDPTEETQYF.

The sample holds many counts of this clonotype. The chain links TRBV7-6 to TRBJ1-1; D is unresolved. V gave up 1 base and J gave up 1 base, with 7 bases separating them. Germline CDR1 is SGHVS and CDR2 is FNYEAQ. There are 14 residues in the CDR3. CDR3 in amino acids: CASSLGRENTEAFF. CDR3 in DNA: TGTGCCAGCAGCTTAGGCCGGGAGAACACTGAAGCTTTCTTT. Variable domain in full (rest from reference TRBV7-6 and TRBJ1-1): GAGVSQSPRYKVTKRGQDVALRCDPISGHVSLYWYRQALGQGPEFLTYFNYEAQQDKSGLPNDRFSAERPEGSISTLTIQRTEQRDSAMYRCASSLGRENTEAFFGQGTRLTVV.

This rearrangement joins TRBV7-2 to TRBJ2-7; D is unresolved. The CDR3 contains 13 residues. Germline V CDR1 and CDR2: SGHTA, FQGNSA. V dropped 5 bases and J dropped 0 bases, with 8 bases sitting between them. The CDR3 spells CASSLPDSYEQYF. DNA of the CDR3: TGTGCCAGCAGCCTCCCAGACTCCTACGAGCAGTACTTC.

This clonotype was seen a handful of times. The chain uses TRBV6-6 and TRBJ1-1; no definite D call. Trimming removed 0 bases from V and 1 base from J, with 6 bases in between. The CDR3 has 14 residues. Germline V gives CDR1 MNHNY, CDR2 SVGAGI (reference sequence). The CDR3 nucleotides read TGTGCCAGCAGTTACTCTCCAGGGAACACTGAAGCTTTCTTT. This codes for CASSYSPGNTEAFF.